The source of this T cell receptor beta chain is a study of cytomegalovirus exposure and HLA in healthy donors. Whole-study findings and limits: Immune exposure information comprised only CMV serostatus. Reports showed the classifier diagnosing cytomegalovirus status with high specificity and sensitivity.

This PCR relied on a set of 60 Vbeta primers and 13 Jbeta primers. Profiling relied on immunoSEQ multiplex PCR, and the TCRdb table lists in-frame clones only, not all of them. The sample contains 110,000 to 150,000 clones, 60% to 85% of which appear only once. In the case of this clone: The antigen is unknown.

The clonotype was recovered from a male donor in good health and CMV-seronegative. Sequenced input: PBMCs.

CDR3 loop: CASSQDRPRGYTF. Here the CDR3 DNA reads TGCGCCAGCAGCCAAGATAGGCCGAGGGGCTACACCTTC. The rearrangement uses TRBV4-3 and TRBJ1-2; no clear D. V was shortened by 0 bases and J by 8 bases, with 10 bases between the two germline ends. Germline CDR1 LGHNA, CDR2 YSLEER. The CDR3 has 13 residues.